These 20 T cell receptor beta chains were all obtained from the same sample, sequenced in a study of T-cell memory formation after mild COVID-19. TCRdb re-derived calls from the 5' RACE reads in MiXCR, one entry per CDR3 protein. The sample shows 450,000 to 650,000 distinct CDR3 sequences, roughly 20% of them seen only once. The sequenced sample consisted of PBMCs or a T cell subset sorted from them (not recorded which). All receptors derive from an adult woman who had mild COVID-19 (a few samples of this study predate the infection). Cell type and time point are not known.

The chain carries TRBV6-1 and TRBJ1-1; perhaps TRBD1 as D (5 bases). The CDR3 sequence is 12 residues long. Germline V gene lookup returns CDR1 MNHNS and CDR2 SASEGT. V dropped 2 bases and J dropped 5 bases, with 6 bases sitting between them. CDR3 residues: CASSEQGTEAFF. DNA for the CDR3: TGTGCCAGCAGTGAACAGGGAACTGAAGCTTTCTTT.

This clonotype was counted between two and nine times. The chain recombines TRBV6-5 with TRBJ1-1; TRBD1 might be the D (5 bases). Germline CDR1 and CDR2: MNHEY and SVGAGI. Trimming removed 0 bases from V and 4 bases from J, with 12 bases in between. CDR3 size: 15 residues. CDR3 loop: CASSYSRGQGTEAFF. CDR3 coding DNA: TGTGCCAGCAGTTACTCGCGCGGGCAGGGCACTGAAGCTTTCTTT.

This chain joins TRBV4-1 and TRBJ2-7; TRBD2 matches at 7 bases. V shed 2 bases, J shed 3 bases, and the junction held 7 bases outside the gene matches. The CDR3 is 15 residues long. Germline values: CDR1 MGHRA, CDR2 YSYEKL. The CDR3 protein is CASSQKAGDLYEQYF. In nucleotides, the CDR3 is TGCGCCAGCAGCCAAAAGGCGGGGGATCTCTACGAGCAGTACTTC.

This clonotype was recorded many times. V and J are TRBV5-1 and TRBJ2-1; D may be TRBD2 (5 bases). This CDR3 is 15 amino acids long. Trimming removed 0 bases from V and 8 bases from J, with 15 bases in between. Germline loops: CDR1 SGHRS, CDR2 YFSETQ. The CDR3 here is CASSLDLAGIDEQFF. DNA for the CDR3: TGCGCCAGCAGCTTGGATCTAGCTGGAATCGATGAGCAGTTCTTC.

A few counts support this clonotype. This chain joins TRBV7-8 and TRBJ2-3; TRBD1 matches at 8 bases. J lost 4 bases, V lost 1 base, and 1 base had no gene match. Germline CDR1 is SGHVS and CDR2 is FQNEAQ. The CDR3 covers 14 residues. CDR3 protein: CASSLGTGPDTQYF. As DNA, the CDR3 is TGTGCCAGCAGCTTAGGGACAGGGCCAGATACGCAGTATTTT.

The rearrangement joins TRBV9 to TRBJ2-1; D assignment may be TRBD1 or TRBD2 (6 bases each). The V gene's germline CDR1 is SGDLS and CDR2 YYNGEE. CDR3 length: 17 amino acids. The V and J ends lost 2 bases and 4 bases respectively, with 19 bases between them. DNA for the CDR3: TGTGCCAGCAGCGTCGGGGCGGGACAAGCCCCTTACAATGAGCAGTTCTTC. Its protein product is CASSVGAGQAPYNEQFF.

The chain couples TRBV5-1 to TRBJ1-2; 9 bases align to TRBD1. V trimming: 4 bases; J trimming: 5 bases; junction bases outside the gene matches: 6. The CDR3 is made up of 14 amino acids. The V gene's germline CDR1 is SGHRS and CDR2 YFSETQ. CDR3 nucleotide sequence: TGCGCCAGCAGCGCGGGACAGGGTTATTATGGCTACACCTTC. It is translated as CASSAGQGYYGYTF.

The CDR3 is CSANRREGANVLTF. The CDR3 DNA sequence: TGCAGTGCTAACCGACGAGAAGGGGCCAACGTCCTGACTTTC. The rearrangement joins TRBV20-1 to TRBJ2-6; D is unresolved. The CDR3 is 14 residues long. The V gene's germline CDR1 is DFQATT and CDR2 SNEGSKA (reference sequence). Trimming pared 4 bases from V and 4 bases from J, leaving 11 bases between.

This clonotype was counted between two and nine times. The rearrangement uses TRBV6-5 and TRBJ2-7, with a weak D call TRBD1 (5 bases). The CDR3 covers 14 residues. Germline CDR1 and CDR2: MNHEY and SVGAGI. V lost 6 bases, J lost 3 bases, and 15 bases lay in between. CDR3 region: CASRPIDRNYEQYF. The CDR3 DNA sequence: TGTGCCAGCAGACCCATAGACAGAAACTACGAGCAGTACTTC.

The chain uses TRBV6-2 or TRBV6-3 and TRBJ2-7; 11 bases agree with TRBD1. The CDR3 loop spans 17 amino acids. Trimming took 0 bases from V and 4 from J; bases not matched to a gene: 8. The germline V gene has CDR1 MNHEY and CDR2 SVGEGT. CDR3 DNA sequence: TGTGCCAGCAGTTACTCGATCCGGACAGGGGGCTGGTACGAGCAGTACTTC. Amino acid sequence: CASSYSIRTGGWYEQYF.

This clonotype was observed many times. The gene calls are TRBV7-9 and TRBJ2-1; TRBD1 is a possible D gene (5 bases). Germline V gene sequence: CDR1 SEHNR, CDR2 FQNEAQ (reference sequence). Trimming left V 3 bases short and J 5 bases short, with 5 bases between. The CDR3 length is 12 residues. CDR3 bases: TGTGCCAGCAGCTTGGACAACAATGAGCAGTTCTTC. The encoded protein is CASSLDNNEQFF.

The table lists this clonotype with a few counts. The chain links TRBV20-1 to TRBJ1-5; D not certain. Germline V lookup: CDR1 DFQATT, CDR2 SNEGSKA (reference sequence). This CDR3 spans 13 amino acids. V was clipped by 6 bases and J by 9 bases, with 18 bases between them. CDR3 coding DNA: TGCAGTGCGGCCCGGTCCGCCGATCTGCCCCAGCATTTT. This translates into CSAARSADLPQHF.

The chain uses TRBV9 and TRBJ2-7; 7 bases fit TRBD1. Germline CDR1 SGDLS, CDR2 YYNGEE. The CDR3 loop spans 15 amino acids. Trimming took 0 bases from V and 0 from J; bases not matched to a gene: 3. The CDR3 DNA follows: TGTGCCAGCAGCGTAGGGACAGGCTTCTCCTACGAGCAGTACTTC. Translating gives CASSVGTGFSYEQYF.

There are a few counts of this clonotype. The chain has TRBV9 and TRBJ2-3, with D possibly matching TRBD1 (7 bases). Germline loops: CDR1 SGDLS, CDR2 YYNGEE. The CDR3 runs 18 residues. Trimming took 1 base from V and 1 from J, leaving 19 bases between them. The CDR3 bases are TGTGCCAGCAGCGTACCCCTGGAGGGGGCGCGTGGCACAGATACGCAGTATTTT. Translation: CASSVPLEGARGTDTQYF.

This clonotype was counted a few times. The CDR3 DNA sequence: TGTGCCAGCAGTTACTCGCTCAGCCCGGCTAGCGGAGCAGGTGGCTACGAGCAGTACTTC. Its protein is CASSYSLSPASGAGGYEQYF. V gene TRBV6-2 or TRBV6-3 combines with J gene TRBJ2-7; TRBD2 matches 7 bases. With 0 bases clipped from V and 3 bases from J, the junction kept 20 bases outside the gene matches. CDR1 and CDR2 from the germline V gene are MNHEY and SVGEGT. This CDR3 is built from 20 residues.

The chain links TRBV27 to TRBJ2-3; D gene ambiguous. The CDR3 runs to 17 residues. V was clipped by 6 bases and J by 0 bases, with 19 bases between them. The germline V gene encodes CDR1 MNHEY and CDR2 SMNVEV (reference sequence). CDR3 amino acids: CASSPGDGPFSTDTQYF. The CDR3 DNA reads as TGTGCCAGCAGCCCTGGTGACGGCCCATTTAGCACAGATACGCAGTATTTT.

The chain links TRBV4-2 to TRBJ2-2; the match to TRBD2 covers 7 bases. V lost 1 base and J lost 1; bases outside the gene matches: 0. Germline-derived CDR1 and CDR2 are LGHNA and YNFKEQ. CDR3 length: 15 residues. The DNA for the CDR3 is TGTGCCAGCAGCCAAGGCGGGGGGAACACCGGGGAGCTGTTTTTT. Residues: CASSQGGGNTGELFF.

This clonotype has more than one count but fewer than ten. V is TRBV19 and J is TRBJ2-1, with unresolved D. Trimming took 7 bases from V and 0 from J, leaving 16 bases between them. Germline values: CDR1 LNHDA, CDR2 SQIVND (reference sequence). The CDR3 extends over 16 amino acids. The chain's CDR3 is CASMGPRYSSYNEQFF. The CDR3 DNA is TGTGCCAGTATGGGTCCCAGGTATAGCTCCTACAATGAGCAGTTCTTC.

This clonotype has a handful of counts. The chain employs TRBV4-3 and TRBJ2-5; D gene unclear. V was shortened by 2 bases and J by 4 bases, with 11 bases between the two germline ends. This CDR3 region has 14 residues. CDR1 and CDR2 from the germline V gene are LGHNA and YSLEER. CDR3 DNA: TGCGCCAGCAGCCAAAGCCCCGTCGGAGAGACCCAGTACTTC. This gives the protein CASSQSPVGETQYF.

CDR3 in amino acids: CASSRLSADEQFF. The CDR3 nucleotides read TGTGCCAGCAGCCGATTATCGGCGGATGAGCAGTTCTTC. The chain has TRBV11-2 and TRBJ2-1; D is undetermined. This CDR3 has 13 amino acids. V lost 5 bases and J 8 bases, leaving 13 bases between the germline ends. CDR1 SGHAT and CDR2 FQNNGV come from the germline V gene. Variable domain in full (rest from reference TRBV11-2 and TRBJ2-1): EAGVAQSPRYKIIEKRQSVAFWCNPISGHATLYWYQQILGQGPKLLIQFQNNGVVDDSQLPKDRFSAERLKGVDSTLKIQPAKLEDSAVYLCASSRLSADEQFFGPGTRLTVL.